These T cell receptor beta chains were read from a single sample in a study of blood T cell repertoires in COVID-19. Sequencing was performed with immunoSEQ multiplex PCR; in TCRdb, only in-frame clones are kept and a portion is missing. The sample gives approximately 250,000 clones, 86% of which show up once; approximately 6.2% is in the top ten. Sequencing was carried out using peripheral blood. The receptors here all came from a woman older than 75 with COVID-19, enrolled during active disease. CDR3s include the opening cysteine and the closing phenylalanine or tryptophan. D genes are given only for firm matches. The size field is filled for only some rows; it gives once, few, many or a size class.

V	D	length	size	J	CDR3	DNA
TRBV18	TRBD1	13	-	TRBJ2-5	CASSPIGQGENYF	TGTGCCAGCTCACCGATCGGACAGGGGGAAAATTACTTC
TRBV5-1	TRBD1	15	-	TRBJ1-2	CASSNGQGPNYGYTF	TGCGCCAGCAGCAATGGACAGGGCCCTAACTATGGCTACACCTTC
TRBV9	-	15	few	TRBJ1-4	CASSAQGLLNEKLFF	TGTGCCAGCAGCGCGCAGGGATTACTTAATGAAAAACTGTTTTTT
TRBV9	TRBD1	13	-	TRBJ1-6	CASSEKTGGSLHF	TGTGCCAGCAGCGAGAAGACAGGGGGGTCCCTCCACTTT
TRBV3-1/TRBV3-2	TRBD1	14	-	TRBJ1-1	CASSRGTGNTEAFF	TGTGCCAGCAGTCGGGGGACAGGGAACACTGAAGCTTTCTTT
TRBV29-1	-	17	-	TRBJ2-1	CSVSGGTYSPWDNEQFF	TGCAGCGTTTCTGGGGGCACCTATTCCCCATGGGACAATGAGCAGTTCTTC
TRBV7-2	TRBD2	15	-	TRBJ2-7	CASSTSLAGQDEQYF	TGTGCCAGCAGCACGTCACTAGCGGGGCAAGACGAGCAGTACTTC
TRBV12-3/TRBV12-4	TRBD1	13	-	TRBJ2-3	CASKRGRADTQYF	TGTGCCAGCAAGAGGGGGCGGGCTGATACGCAGTATTTT
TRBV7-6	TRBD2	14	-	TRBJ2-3	CASSPRAGGDTQYF	TGTGCCAGCAGCCCACGAGCGGGAGGAGATACGCAGTATTTT
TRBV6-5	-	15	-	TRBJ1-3	CASSYSSGNVNTIYF	TGTGCCAGCAGTTACTCGTCAGGGAATGTTAACACCATATATTTT
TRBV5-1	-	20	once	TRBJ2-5	CASSFSLAWAGNRVLETQYF	TGCGCCAGCAGCTTTTCCTTAGCTTGGGCGGGTAACCGGGTACTGGAGACCCAGTACTTC
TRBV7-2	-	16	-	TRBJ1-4	CASRDGQYATNEKLFF	TGTGCCAGCAGGGATGGACAGTATGCAACTAATGAAAAACTGTTTTTT